Each of the 26 T cell receptor beta chains below was sequenced from the same sample in a study of PD-1 blockade in classical Hodgkin lymphoma (dated by TCRdb to the early 2020s). Library preparation was by the immunoSEQ multiplex PCR assay. TCRdb took this table from immuneACCESS and kept in-frame rearrangements with V and J called. Such tables lack part of the clones; where checked against another copy, unresolved V genes explain under half of the gap, and the rest is unexplained. The sample table shows 9,000 to 13,000 clones, and about 70% are seen once. 25% of the sample is in the top ten clones. What this sample's time point label stands for: cycle 1 day 1 (C1D1), immediately before nivolumab initiation. All trial patients had relapsed after autologous stem cell transplantation, with cohorts A, B and C differing in prior brentuximab vedotin exposure. Sequenced here: peripheral blood mononuclear cells (PBMCs), sampled at baseline. These receptors were obtained from a human donor with classical Hodgkin lymphoma.

V is TRBV5-1 and J is TRBJ1-2; TRBD1 matches 7 bases. The CDR3 extends over 15 amino acids. V was pared by 2 bases and J by 0 bases, with 4 bases of the junction left unmatched. Looked up from germline, CDR1 is SGHRS and CDR2 is YFSETQ. CDR3 residues: CASSLSGGANYGYTF. CDR3 nucleotide sequence: TGCGCCAGCAGCTTATCAGGGGGAGCTAACTATGGCTACACCTTC.

The chain joins TRBV20-1 to TRBJ1-1; D is unclear. The CDR3 loop spans 11 amino acids. Germline V gives CDR1 DFQATT, CDR2 SNEGSKA (reference sequence). Between the trimmed V and J ends, which lost 3 bases and 1 base, there was a span of 3 bases. The CDR3 protein is CSARRNTEAFF. CDR3 nucleotide sequence: TGCAGTGCTAGGAGGAACACTGAAGCTTTCTTT.

The chain recombines TRBV4-1 with TRBJ1-4; TRBD1 agrees at 7 bases. Looked up from germline, CDR1 is MGHRA and CDR2 is YSYEKL. V was clipped by 3 bases and J by 4 bases; unmatched bases: 2. This CDR3 comprises 14 residues. As DNA, the CDR3 is TGCGCCAGCAGCCAGACAGGGAGTAATGAAAAACTGTTTTTT. Its protein product is CASSQTGSNEKLFF.

The V gene is TRBV4-1, the J gene TRBJ2-7, with TRBD1 matching 9 bases. Per germline, CDR1 MGHRA and CDR2 YSYEKL. The CDR3 is made up of 16 amino acids. V lost 3 bases, J lost 6 bases, and 12 bases stayed unmatched. CDR3 region: CASSHNTGTGTSEQYF. The CDR3 DNA follows: TGCGCCAGCAGCCATAATACCGGGACAGGGACGAGCGAGCAGTACTTC.

This clone was seen just once. The V and J genes are TRBV7-6 and TRBJ2-7; D unresolved. Per the germline V gene, CDR1 is SGHVS and CDR2 is FNYEAQ. The CDR3 sequence is 14 residues long. The germline V and J ends were trimmed by 4 bases and 2 bases, with 12 bases remaining between them. This CDR3 is CASSSIVPPYEQYF. The CDR3 bases are TGTGCCAGCAGCTCCATTGTCCCGCCCTACGAGCAGTACTTC.

This clone was found once. The gene calls are TRBV5-1 and TRBJ2-5; the match to TRBD2 covers 11 bases. This CDR3 has 17 residues. V was pared by 4 bases and J by 2 bases, with 10 bases of the junction left unmatched. Germline CDR1 reads SGHRS; CDR2 reads YFSETQ. The CDR3 is CASSPLGGTSGQETQYF. The CDR3 DNA reads TGCGCCAGCAGCCCACTGGGAGGGACTAGCGGACAAGAGACCCAGTACTTC.

This clone was picked up a small number of times. This chain uses TRBV29-1 with TRBJ1-3; D gene ambiguous. The germline V and J ends were trimmed by 2 bases and 0 bases, with 5 bases remaining between them. The CDR3 is made up of 13 amino acids. The germline CDR1 and CDR2 sequences are SQVTM and ANQGSEA. The CDR3 DNA is TGCAGCGTTGAACAATTCTCTGGAAACACCATATATTTT. This encodes CSVEQFSGNTIYF.

The chain combines TRBV7-6 with TRBJ2-3, with TRBD2 matching 9 bases. Germline V gene data show CDR1 as SGHVS and CDR2 as FNYEAQ. V was pared by 0 bases and J by 0 bases, with 7 bases of the junction left unmatched. The CDR3 runs 18 residues. The CDR3 DNA sequence: TGTGCCAGCAGCTTAGCCCGGGGACTAGCAACTAGCACAGATACGCAGTATTTT. This gives the protein CASSLARGLATSTDTQYF.

This sequence joins TRBV18 and TRBJ1-1, with 7 positions matching TRBD1. Germline V gene lookup returns CDR1 KGHSH and CDR2 LQKENI. The V gene end was trimmed by 2 bases and the J gene end by 3 bases; junction bases not matched to a gene: 6. The CDR3 runs 15 residues. CDR3 amino acids: CASSPSTGIDTEAFF. In DNA, the CDR3 is TGTGCCAGCTCACCATCGACAGGGATTGACACTGAAGCTTTCTTT.

Comments on this clone: Other DNA sequences within the sample encode an identical CDR3. The gene calls are TRBV7-9 and TRBJ2-7, with TRBD2 identical over 7 bases. Germline V gene lookup returns CDR1 SEHNR and CDR2 FQNEAQ (reference sequence). V lost 3 bases, J lost 6 bases, and 8 bases stayed unmatched. The CDR3 covers 14 residues. In nucleotides, the CDR3 is TGTGCCAGCAGCTTGGCGGGAGCCCTTGGCGAGCAGTACTTC. Amino acid sequence: CASSLAGALGEQYF.

The chain is built from TRBV27 and TRBJ2-1; 12 bases are shared with TRBD1. The CDR3 extends over 15 amino acids. After removal of 5 bases from V and 9 bases from J, the junction contained 8 bases not matched to a gene. CDR1 is MNHEY, CDR2 SMNVEV, per germline (reference sequence). The chain's CDR3 is CASSTRDRGLGEQFF. CDR3 sequence (DNA): TGTGCCAGCAGTACCCGGGACAGGGGGCTAGGTGAGCAGTTCTTC.

The chain couples TRBV29-1 to TRBJ1-2; a weak D match, TRBD1 (5 bases). This CDR3 region has 12 residues. Germline V gene data show CDR1 as SQVTM and CDR2 as ANQGSEA. The V end lost 7 bases, the J end lost 5 bases, and 14 bases lay between the germline ends. CDR3 sequence (DNA): TGCAGCGGCTGGGACGCCGCATATGGCTACACCTTC. Its protein is CSGWDAAYGYTF.

The chain is built from TRBV2 and TRBJ2-2; 7 positions agree with TRBD1. The CDR3 length is 15 residues. J was trimmed by 4 bases and V by 6 bases; bases with no gene match: 8. Germline CDR1 SNHLY, CDR2 FYNNEI. In DNA, the CDR3 is TGTGCCAGCAGGGACGACAGGGTTGGCACCGGGGAGCTGTTTTTT. Its translation: CASRDDRVGTGELFF.

This chain connects TRBV7-8 to TRBJ2-1; 10 nucleotides align to TRBD2. The V gene end was trimmed by 5 bases and the J gene end by 9 bases; junction bases not matched to a gene: 13. The CDR3 is made up of 16 amino acids. Germline-derived CDR1 and CDR2 are SGHVS and FQNEAQ. The CDR3 coding sequence is TGTGCCAGCAGCCTCTCGCTAGCGGGGGTAGTTGGTGAGCAGTTCTTC. Translated: CASSLSLAGVVGEQFF.

The chain has TRBV27 and TRBJ1-1; D remains ambiguous. The CDR3 is 13 residues long. Between the trimmed V and J ends, which lost 6 bases and 0 bases, there was a span of 8 bases. Germline values: CDR1 MNHEY, CDR2 SMNVEV (reference sequence). As DNA, the CDR3 is TGTGCCAGCAGGGACGGAATGAACACTGAAGCTTTCTTT. It is translated as CASRDGMNTEAFF.

This clone was counted between two and nine times. This rearrangement joins TRBV5-1 to TRBJ1-2, with D possibly TRBD1 on 5 matching bases. This CDR3 is built from 13 residues. Per the germline V gene, CDR1 is SGHRS and CDR2 is YFSETQ. V was clipped by 0 bases and J by 6 bases, with 9 bases between them. The CDR3 spells CASSLVGVDGYTF. The CDR3 nucleotides are TGCGCCAGCAGCTTGGTAGGGGTTGATGGCTACACCTTC.

This clone came up a few times. This chain links TRBV15 with TRBJ2-7; D call uncertain. Germline V gene lookup returns CDR1 LNHNV and CDR2 YYDKDF (reference sequence). The CDR3 spans 14 residues. Trimming cost V 5 bases and J 0 bases, with 11 bases left between them. The CDR3 coding sequence is TGTGCCACCAGCCCATCCTCCAGCTCCTACGAGCAGTACTTC. It is translated as CATSPSSSSYEQYF.

The V call is TRBV5-6, the J call TRBJ2-2; D unclear. The CDR3 extends over 13 amino acids. The germline CDR1 and CDR2 sequences are SGHDT and YYEEEE. The V gene lost 1 base and the J gene lost 7 bases, with 8 bases spanning the gap. CDR3 in DNA: TGTGCCAGCAGCTTGTTAGGGCTCGGGGAGCTGTTTTTT. Protein sequence: CASSLLGLGELFF.

V and J are TRBV27 and TRBJ2-1, with TRBD2 matching 11 bases. V gave up 6 bases and J gave up 1 base; unmatched junction bases: 8. CDR1 is MNHEY and CDR2 is SMNVEV in the germline V gene (reference sequence). This CDR3 contains 17 residues. The DNA for the CDR3 is TGTGCCAGCAGAACAGGGACTAGCGGTAGTTCCTACAATGAGCAGTTCTTC. Its translation: CASRTGTSGSSYNEQFF.

This rearrangement joins TRBV29-1 to TRBJ2-3; TRBD2 might be the D (5 bases). Germline V gene sequence: CDR1 SQVTM, CDR2 ANQGSEA. CDR3 size: 12 residues. V lost 5 bases and J lost 4, with 10 bases in between. The CDR3 sequence: CSVRVSADTQYF. DNA of the CDR3: TGCAGCGTTCGTGTTAGCGCAGATACGCAGTATTTT.

In its sample, this clone was seen a few times. The chain has TRBV15 and TRBJ1-3; D is ambiguous. The germline V and J ends were trimmed by 1 base and 0 bases, with 10 bases remaining between them. Germline V gene data show CDR1 as LNHNV and CDR2 as YYDKDF (reference sequence). The CDR3 is made up of 16 amino acids. CDR3 protein: CATSRAQVASGNTIYF. The CDR3 nucleotides read TGTGCCACCAGCAGAGCCCAGGTTGCCTCTGGAAACACCATATATTTT. Full variable domain (outside the CDR3, taken from reference TRBV15 and TRBJ1-3): DAMVIQNPRYQVTQFGKPVTLSCSQTLNHNVMYWYQQKSSQAPKLLFHYYDKDFNNEADTPDNFQSRRPNTSFCFLDIRSPGLGDTAMYLCATSRAQVASGNTIYFGEGSWLTVV.

The rearrangement joins TRBV27 to TRBJ1-3, with no clear D. With 0 bases removed from V and 0 bases from J, the gap between germline ends came to 9 bases. Looked up from germline, CDR1 is MNHEY and CDR2 is SMNVEV (reference sequence). CDR3 length equals 16 residues. This CDR3 is CASSLSLVNSGNTIYF. The CDR3 DNA reads TGTGCCAGCAGTTTATCCTTGGTTAACTCTGGAAACACCATATATTTT.

The chain couples TRBV2 to TRBJ2-7; 14 nucleotides match TRBD2. Trimming took 5 bases from V and 6 from J; bases not matched to a gene: 9. CDR3 size: 16 residues. Looked up from germline, CDR1 is SNHLY and CDR2 is FYNNEI. The DNA for the CDR3 is TGTGCCAGCAGTACCATTAAGACTAGCGGGAGGGCCGAGCAGTACTTC. This gives the protein CASSTIKTSGRAEQYF.

This clone appeared a few times. The chain is built from TRBV7-9 and TRBJ2-5; tentative D call: TRBD1 (6 bases). The CDR3 runs to 14 residues. CDR1 and CDR2 from the germline V gene are SEHNR and FQNEAQ (reference sequence). The V and J ends lost 5 bases and 5 bases respectively, with 15 bases between them. The CDR3 coding sequence is TGTGCCAGCAGCCCCACCGGACAGTTTGAGACCCAGTACTTC. Translated: CASSPTGQFETQYF.

The chain joins TRBV5-1 to TRBJ2-6, with D hard to call. V lost 1 base, J lost 1 base, and 15 bases lay in between. From germline, CDR1 is SGHRS and CDR2 YFSETQ. CDR3 length: 18 amino acids. The CDR3 protein is CASSLPDTRASGANVLTF. CDR3 DNA: TGCGCCAGCAGCTTGCCGGATACAAGAGCATCTGGGGCCAACGTCCTGACTTTC.

This clone was counted a few times. The sample contains more than one DNA sequence encoding this CDR3. The chain couples TRBV5-6 to TRBJ1-5; tentative D call: TRBD1 (6 bases). The germline V and J ends were trimmed by 2 bases and 0 bases, with 12 bases remaining between them. Germline V lookup: CDR1 SGHDT, CDR2 YYEEEE. CDR3 length: 16 residues. CDR3: CASSLGQSYSNQPQHF. In DNA form, the CDR3 reads TGTGCCAGCAGCTTAGGACAGTCTTATAGCAATCAGCCCCAGCATTTT.